The rows below give T cell receptor beta chains drawn from one sample of a study of cytomegalovirus exposure and HLA in healthy donors. Using immunoSEQ multiplex PCR, the repertoire was profiled, and TCRdb retains in-frame clones only, with some absent. This sample has approximately 190,000 clones, with 70% to 85% found just once. The sequencing sample was made of PBMCs. The receptors were gathered from a man aged 40-55 years in good health and CMV-seropositive. Both conserved end residues are part of each CDR3. The D gene is left open where the match is weak. A clone size is listed for some rows: how often the clone was seen (once, few, many), or a class if it is expanded.

D gene	clone size	V gene	J gene	CDR3 protein	CDR3 DNA
TRBD1	.	TRBV11-3	TRBJ1-1	CASSPHRGLDTEAFF	TGTGCCAGCAGCCCCCACAGGGGCTTGGACACTGAAGCTTTCTTT
.	.	TRBV7-2	TRBJ2-5	CASSLVRDETQYF	TGTGCCAGCAGCTTAGTCAGGGATGAGACCCAGTACTTC
TRBD2	.	TRBV28	TRBJ2-6	CASSPRVAGAQANVLTF	TGTGCCAGCAGTCCTCGGGTAGCGGGGGCCCAGGCCAACGTCCTGACTTTC
TRBD1	.	TRBV6-5	TRBJ2-1	CASRTVGQGYEQFF	TGTGCCAGCAGGACGGTGGGACAGGGCTATGAGCAGTTCTTC
TRBD1	.	TRBV6-5	TRBJ2-3	CASSWTGTIPDTQYF	TGTGCCAGCAGTTGGACAGGGACCATCCCAGATACGCAGTATTTT
.	.	TRBV7-8	TRBJ2-7	CASSLEGQIHEQYF	TGTGCCAGCAGCTTAGAGGGGCAGATCCACGAGCAGTACTTC
.	.	TRBV19	TRBJ1-1	CASSPLTNRVEAFF	TGTGCCAGTAGTCCTCTTACGAACAGGGTTGAAGCTTTCTTT
TRBD2	.	TRBV4-2	TRBJ2-2	CASSQLGLAGANTGELFF	TGTGCCAGCAGCCAATTGGGACTAGCGGGAGCGAACACCGGGGAGCTGTTTTTT
.	.	TRBV27	TRBJ2-2	CASRPKGTGAGTGELFF	TGTGCCAGCAGGCCCAAGGGTACGGGAGCGGGCACCGGGGAGCTGTTTTTT
TRBD1	.	TRBV28	TRBJ2-6	CASSSTGDWANVLTF	TGTGCCAGCAGTTCGACAGGGGACTGGGCCAACGTCCTGACTTTC
TRBD1	.	TRBV6-1	TRBJ2-1	CASRDRTAYNEQFF	TGTGCCAGCAGGGACAGGACGGCCTACAATGAGCAGTTCTTC
TRBD1	once	TRBV7-9	TRBJ1-5	CASSFQGADQPQHF	TGTGCCAGCAGCTTTCAGGGGGCAGATCAGCCCCAGCATTTT
TRBD1	.	TRBV6-1	TRBJ2-5	CASSMTGEETQYF	TGTGCCAGCTCGATGACAGGGGAAGAGACCCAGTACTTC
.	.	TRBV5-6	TRBJ2-3	CASSSWRGLDTDTQYF	TGTGCCAGCAGCTCTTGGAGGGGACTCGACACAGATACGCAGTATTTT
TRBD2	few	TRBV7-9	TRBJ2-5	CASRPSGGQETQYF	TGTGCCAGCAGACCTAGCGGGGGCCAAGAGACCCAGTACTTC